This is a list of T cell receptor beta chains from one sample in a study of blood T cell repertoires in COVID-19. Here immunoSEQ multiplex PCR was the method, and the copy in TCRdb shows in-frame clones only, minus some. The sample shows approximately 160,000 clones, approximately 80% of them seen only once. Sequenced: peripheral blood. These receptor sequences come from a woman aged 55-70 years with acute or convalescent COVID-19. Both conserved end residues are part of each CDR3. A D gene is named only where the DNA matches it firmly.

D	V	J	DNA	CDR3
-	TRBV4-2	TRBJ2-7	TGTGCCAGCAGCCAAGGTTCAGGGGCCGACGAGCAGTACTTC	CASSQGSGADEQYF
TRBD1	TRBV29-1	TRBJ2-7	TGCAGCGTTGTGGGCAGGGGGACCTACGAGCAGTACTTC	CSVVGRGTYEQYF
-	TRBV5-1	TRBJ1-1	TGCGCCAGCAGCTTGGTTGAGGGCTCACCTCAAGCTTTCTTT	CASSLVEGSPQAFF
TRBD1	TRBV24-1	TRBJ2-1	TGTGCCACCAGTGATTCCCCCGACAGGGTAGGGTACAATGAGCAGTTCTTC	CATSDSPDRVGYNEQFF
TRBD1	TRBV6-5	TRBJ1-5	TGTGCCAGCAGGGTTGACAGGGCTAGCAATCAGCCCCAGCATTTT	CASRVDRASNQPQHF
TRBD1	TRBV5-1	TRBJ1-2	TGCGCCAGCAGCTTGGCCTACGGGACAGGGATTAACTATGGCTACACCTTC	CASSLAYGTGINYGYTF
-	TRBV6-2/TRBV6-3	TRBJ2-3	TGTGCCAGCAGTTACCCAGGCGCTCGTGGGGGGGATACGCAGTATTTT	CASSYPGARGGDTQYF
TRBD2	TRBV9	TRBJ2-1	TGTGCCAGCAGCCTTAGCGGGTGGGTCAATGAGCAGTTCTTC	CASSLSGWVNEQFF
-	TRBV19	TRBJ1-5	TGTGCCAGTACCCCCCGGGAAAATCAGCCCCAGCATTTT	CASTPRENQPQHF
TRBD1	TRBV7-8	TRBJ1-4	TGTGCCAGCAGCCCCGGGGGCAGGGGGAAAAAACTGTTTTTT	CASSPGGRGKKLFF
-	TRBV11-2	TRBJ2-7	TGTGCCAGCAGCTTAGCGTGGGCTCGGTCGGACGAGCAGTACTTC	CASSLAWARSDEQYF
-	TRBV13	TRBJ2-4	TGTGCCAGCAGTCTGCAGTCCAAAAACATTCAGTACTTC	CASSLQSKNIQYF
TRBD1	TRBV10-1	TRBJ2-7	TGCGCCAGCAGTCCAGACAGGGGCCCCTACGAGCAGTACTTC	CASSPDRGPYEQYF
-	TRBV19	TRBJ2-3	TGTGCCAGTAGTAGAGACAGGGAGGGGGCAGATACGCAGTATTTT	CASSRDREGADTQYF
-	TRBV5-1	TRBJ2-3	TGCGCCAGCACCGCCAGGGGGGACCCCACAGATACGCAGTATTTT	CASTARGDPTDTQYF
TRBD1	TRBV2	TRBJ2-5	TGTGCCAGCAGTGACTCCCGGGACAGGGGGTGGGAGACCCAGTACTTC	CASSDSRDRGWETQYF
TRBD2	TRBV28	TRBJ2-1	TGTGCCAGCAGTTTAACCCCCGGGACTACCTACAATGAGCAGTTCTTC	CASSLTPGTTYNEQFF
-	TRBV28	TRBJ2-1	TGTGCCAGCAGTTTACCAGGTTCCTACAATGAGCAGTTCTTC	CASSLPGSYNEQFF
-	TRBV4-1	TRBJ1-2	TGCGCCAGCAGCCAAGAGGGTCCACCCCGCGGGTATGGCTACACCTTC	CASSQEGPPRGYGYTF
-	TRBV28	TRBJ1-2	TGTGCCAGCACCCCAGGGGCAGCAAACTATGGCTACACCTTC	CASTPGAANYGYTF
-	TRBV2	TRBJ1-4	TGTGCCAGCAGTGGGGGAGAAATGGCGGGTGAAAAACTGTTTTTT	CASSGGEMAGEKLFF